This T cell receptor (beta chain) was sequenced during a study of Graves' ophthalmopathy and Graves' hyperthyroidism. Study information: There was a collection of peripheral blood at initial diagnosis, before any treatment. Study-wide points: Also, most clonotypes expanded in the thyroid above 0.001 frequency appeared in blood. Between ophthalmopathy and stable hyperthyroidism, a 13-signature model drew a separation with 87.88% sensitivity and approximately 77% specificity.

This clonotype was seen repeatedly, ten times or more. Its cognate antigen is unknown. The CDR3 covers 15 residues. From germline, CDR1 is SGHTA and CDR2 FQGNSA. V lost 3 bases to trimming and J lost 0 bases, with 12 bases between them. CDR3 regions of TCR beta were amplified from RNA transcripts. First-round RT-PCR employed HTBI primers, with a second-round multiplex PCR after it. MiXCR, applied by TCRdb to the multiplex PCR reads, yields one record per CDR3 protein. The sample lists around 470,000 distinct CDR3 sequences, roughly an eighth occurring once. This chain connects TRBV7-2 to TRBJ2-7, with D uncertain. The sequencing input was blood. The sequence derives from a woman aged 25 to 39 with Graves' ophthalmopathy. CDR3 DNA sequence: TGTGCCAGCAGCTTGTACCCGGACCGCTCCTACGAGCAGTACTTC. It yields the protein CASSLYPDRSYEQYF.